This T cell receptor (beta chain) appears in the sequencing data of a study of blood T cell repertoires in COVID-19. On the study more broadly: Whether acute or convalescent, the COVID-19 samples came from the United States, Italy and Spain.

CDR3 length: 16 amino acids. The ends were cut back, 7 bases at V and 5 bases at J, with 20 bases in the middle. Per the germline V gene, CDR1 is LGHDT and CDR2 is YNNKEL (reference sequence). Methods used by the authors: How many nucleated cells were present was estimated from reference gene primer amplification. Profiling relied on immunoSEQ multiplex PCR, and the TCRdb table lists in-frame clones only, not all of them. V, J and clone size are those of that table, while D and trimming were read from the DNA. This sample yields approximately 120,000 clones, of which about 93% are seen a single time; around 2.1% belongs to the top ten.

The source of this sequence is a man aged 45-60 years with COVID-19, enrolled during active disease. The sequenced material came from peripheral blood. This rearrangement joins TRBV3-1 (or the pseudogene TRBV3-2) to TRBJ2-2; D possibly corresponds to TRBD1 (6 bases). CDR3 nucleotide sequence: TGTGCCAGCACCGTGACAGGACGACCCCTTACCGGGGAGCTGTTTTTT. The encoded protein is CASTVTGRPLTGELFF.